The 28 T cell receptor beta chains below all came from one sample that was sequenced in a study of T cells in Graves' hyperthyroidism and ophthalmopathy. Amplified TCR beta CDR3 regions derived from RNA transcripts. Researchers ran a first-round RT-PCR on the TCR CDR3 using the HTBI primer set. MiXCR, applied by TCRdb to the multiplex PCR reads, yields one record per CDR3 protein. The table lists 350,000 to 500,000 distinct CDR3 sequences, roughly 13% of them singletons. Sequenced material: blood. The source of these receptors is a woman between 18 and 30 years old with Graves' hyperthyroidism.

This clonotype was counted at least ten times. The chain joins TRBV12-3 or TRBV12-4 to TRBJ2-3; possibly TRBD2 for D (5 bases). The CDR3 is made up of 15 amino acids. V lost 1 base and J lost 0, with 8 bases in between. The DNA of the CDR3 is TGTGCCAGCAGTTTAGGCGGGTGGAGCACAGATACGCAGTATTTT. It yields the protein CASSLGGWSTDTQYF.

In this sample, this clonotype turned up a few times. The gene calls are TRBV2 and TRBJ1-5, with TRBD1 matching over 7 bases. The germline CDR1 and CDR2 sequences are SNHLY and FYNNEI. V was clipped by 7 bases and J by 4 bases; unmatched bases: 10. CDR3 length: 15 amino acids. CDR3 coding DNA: TGTGCCAGCACCGGGACAGCCCTATCTAATCAGCCCCAGCATTTT. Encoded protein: CASTGTALSNQPQHF.

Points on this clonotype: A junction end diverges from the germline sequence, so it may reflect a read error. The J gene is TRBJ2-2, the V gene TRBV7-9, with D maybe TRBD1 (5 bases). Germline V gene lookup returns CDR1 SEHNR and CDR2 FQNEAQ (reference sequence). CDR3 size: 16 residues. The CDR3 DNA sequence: TGCGCCAGCAGCTTGCTGGCAGGGCGGAACACCGGGGAGCTGTTTTTT. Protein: CASSLLAGRNTGELFF.

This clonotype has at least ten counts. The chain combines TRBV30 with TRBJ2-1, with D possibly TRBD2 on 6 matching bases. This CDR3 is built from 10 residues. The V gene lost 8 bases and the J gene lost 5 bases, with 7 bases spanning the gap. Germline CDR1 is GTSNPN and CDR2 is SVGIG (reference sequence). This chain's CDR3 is CAAGNNEQFF. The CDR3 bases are TGTGCCGCGGGGAACAATGAGCAGTTCTTC.

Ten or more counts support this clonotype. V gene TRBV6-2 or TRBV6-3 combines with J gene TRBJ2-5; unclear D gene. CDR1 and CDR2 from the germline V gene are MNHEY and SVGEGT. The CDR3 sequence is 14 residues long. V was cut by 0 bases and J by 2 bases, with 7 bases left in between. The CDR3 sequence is CASSYSGMQETQYF. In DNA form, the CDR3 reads TGTGCCAGCAGTTACTCGGGGATGCAAGAGACCCAGTACTTC.

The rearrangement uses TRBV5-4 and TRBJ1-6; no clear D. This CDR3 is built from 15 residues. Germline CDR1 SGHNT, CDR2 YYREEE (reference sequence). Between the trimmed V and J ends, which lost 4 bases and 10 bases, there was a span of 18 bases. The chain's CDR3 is CASSPRGDPRSPLHF. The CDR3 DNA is TGTGCCAGCAGCCCCCGGGGAGACCCTAGATCACCCCTCCACTTT.

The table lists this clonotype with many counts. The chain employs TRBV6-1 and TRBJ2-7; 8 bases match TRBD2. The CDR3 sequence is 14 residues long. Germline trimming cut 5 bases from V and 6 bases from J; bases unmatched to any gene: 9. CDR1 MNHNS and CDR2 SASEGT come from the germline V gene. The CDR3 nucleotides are TGTGCCAGCAGTTTCGGGACTAGGCCTACCGAGCAGTACTTC. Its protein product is CASSFGTRPTEQYF.

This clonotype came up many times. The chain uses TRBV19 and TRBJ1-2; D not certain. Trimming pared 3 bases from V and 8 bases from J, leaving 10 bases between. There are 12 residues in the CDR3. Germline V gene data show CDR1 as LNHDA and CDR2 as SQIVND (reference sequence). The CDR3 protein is CASSIGRHGYTF. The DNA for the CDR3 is TGTGCCAGTAGTATTGGGAGGCACGGCTACACCTTC.

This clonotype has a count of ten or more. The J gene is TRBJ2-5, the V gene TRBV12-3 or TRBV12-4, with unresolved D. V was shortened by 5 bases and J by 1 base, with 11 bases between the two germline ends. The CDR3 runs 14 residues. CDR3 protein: CASSQPNSQETQYF. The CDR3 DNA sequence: TGTGCCAGCAGTCAACCGAACAGCCAAGAGACCCAGTACTTC.

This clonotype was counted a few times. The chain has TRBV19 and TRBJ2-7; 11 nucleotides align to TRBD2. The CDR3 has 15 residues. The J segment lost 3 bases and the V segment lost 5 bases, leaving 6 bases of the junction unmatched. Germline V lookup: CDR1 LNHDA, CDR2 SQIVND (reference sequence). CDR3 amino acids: CASSPRLAGFYEQYF. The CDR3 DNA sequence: TGTGCCAGTAGTCCCCGACTAGCGGGATTCTACGAGCAGTACTTC.

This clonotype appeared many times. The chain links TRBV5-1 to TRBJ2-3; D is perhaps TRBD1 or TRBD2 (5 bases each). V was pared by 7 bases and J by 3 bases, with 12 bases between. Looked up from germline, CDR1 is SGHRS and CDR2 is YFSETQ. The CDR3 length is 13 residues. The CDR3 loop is CASSEGNTDTQYF. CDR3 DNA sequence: TGCGCCAGCTCAGAGGGGAATACAGATACGCAGTATTTT.

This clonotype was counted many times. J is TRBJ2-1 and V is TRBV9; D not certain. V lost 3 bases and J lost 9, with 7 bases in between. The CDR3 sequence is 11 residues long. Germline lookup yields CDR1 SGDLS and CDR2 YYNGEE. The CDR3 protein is CASSGASEQFF. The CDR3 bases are TGTGCCAGCAGCGGAGCCTCTGAGCAGTTCTTC.

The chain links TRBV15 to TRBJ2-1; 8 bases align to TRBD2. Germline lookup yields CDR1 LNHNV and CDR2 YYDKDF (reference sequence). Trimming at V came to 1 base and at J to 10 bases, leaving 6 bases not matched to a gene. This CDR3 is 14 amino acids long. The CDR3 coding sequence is TGTGCCACCAGCAGAGGGGGGGGGACTAGGGAGCAGTTCTTC. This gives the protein CATSRGGGTREQFF.

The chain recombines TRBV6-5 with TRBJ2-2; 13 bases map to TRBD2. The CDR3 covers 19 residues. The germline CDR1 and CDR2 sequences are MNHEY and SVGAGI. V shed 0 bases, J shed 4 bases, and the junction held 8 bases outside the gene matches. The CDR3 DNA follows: TGTGCCAGCAGTTACTCGGAAGGACTAGCGGGAGTAATCACCGGGGAGCTGTTTTTT. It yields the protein CASSYSEGLAGVITGELFF.

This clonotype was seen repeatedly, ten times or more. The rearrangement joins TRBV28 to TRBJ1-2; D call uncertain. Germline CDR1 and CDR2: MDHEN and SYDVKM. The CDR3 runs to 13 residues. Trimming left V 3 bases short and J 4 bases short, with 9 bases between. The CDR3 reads CASSFDPGYGYTF. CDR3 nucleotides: TGTGCCAGCAGTTTCGACCCAGGCTATGGCTACACCTTC.

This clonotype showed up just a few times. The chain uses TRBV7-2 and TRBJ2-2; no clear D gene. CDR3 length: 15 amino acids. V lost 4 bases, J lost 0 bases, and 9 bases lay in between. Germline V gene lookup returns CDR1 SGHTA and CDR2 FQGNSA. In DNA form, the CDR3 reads TGTGCCAGCAGCTATGCCAGCCCGAACACCGGGGAGCTGTTTTTT. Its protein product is CASSYASPNTGELFF.

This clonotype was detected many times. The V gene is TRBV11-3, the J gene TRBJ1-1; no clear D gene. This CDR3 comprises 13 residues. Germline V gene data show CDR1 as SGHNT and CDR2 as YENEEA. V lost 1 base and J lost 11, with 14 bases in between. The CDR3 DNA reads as TGTGCCAGCAGCTTAGCTGAGGGAAGAGAGGCTTTCTTT. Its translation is CASSLAEGREAFF.

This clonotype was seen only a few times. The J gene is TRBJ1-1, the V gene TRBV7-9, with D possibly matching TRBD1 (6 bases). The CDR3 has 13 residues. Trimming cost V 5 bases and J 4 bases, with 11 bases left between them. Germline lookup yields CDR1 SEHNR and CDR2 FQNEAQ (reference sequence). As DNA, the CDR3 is TGTGCCAGCAGCCCAAACAGGGTCACTGAAGCTTTCTTT. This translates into CASSPNRVTEAFF.

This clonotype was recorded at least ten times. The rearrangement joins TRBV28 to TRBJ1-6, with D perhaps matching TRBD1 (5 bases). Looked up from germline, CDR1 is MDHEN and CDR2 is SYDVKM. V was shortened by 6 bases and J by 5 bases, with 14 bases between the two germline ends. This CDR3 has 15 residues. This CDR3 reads CASRVRGGNNSPLHF. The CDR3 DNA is TGTGCCAGCAGAGTCCGGGGGGGGAATAATTCACCCCTCCACTTT.

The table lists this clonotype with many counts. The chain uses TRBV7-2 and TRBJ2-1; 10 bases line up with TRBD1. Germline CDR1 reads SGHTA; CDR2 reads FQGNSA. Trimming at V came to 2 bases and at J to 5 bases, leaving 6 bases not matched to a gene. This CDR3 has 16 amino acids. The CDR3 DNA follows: TGTGCCAGCAGCTTATGGGGGACAGGGGTGGACAATGAGCAGTTCTTC. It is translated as CASSLWGTGVDNEQFF.

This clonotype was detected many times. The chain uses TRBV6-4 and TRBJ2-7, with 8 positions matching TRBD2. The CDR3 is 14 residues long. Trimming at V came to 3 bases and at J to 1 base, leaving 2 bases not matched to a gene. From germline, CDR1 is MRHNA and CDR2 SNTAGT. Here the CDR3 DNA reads TGTGCCAGCAGTGAGACTAGCGAGTCCTACGAGCAGTACTTC. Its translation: CASSETSESYEQYF.

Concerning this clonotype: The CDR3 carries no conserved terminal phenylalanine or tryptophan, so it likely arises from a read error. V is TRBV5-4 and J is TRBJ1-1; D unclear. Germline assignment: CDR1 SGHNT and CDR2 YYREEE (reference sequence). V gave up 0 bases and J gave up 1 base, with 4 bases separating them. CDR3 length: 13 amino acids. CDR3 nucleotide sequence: TGTGCCAGCAGCTTGGACCCGAACACTGAAGCTTTCTCT. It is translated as CASSLDPNTEAFS.

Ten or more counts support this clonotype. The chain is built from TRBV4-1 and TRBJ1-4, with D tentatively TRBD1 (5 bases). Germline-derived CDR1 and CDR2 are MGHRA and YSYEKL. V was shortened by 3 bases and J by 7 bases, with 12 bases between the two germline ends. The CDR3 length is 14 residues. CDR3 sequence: CASSHRERIEKLFF. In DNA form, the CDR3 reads TGCGCCAGCAGCCACAGGGAGAGGATTGAAAAACTGTTTTTT.

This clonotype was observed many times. The CDR3 nucleotides are TGCAGCGTTGGCCCCCGGCTGGGCACTGAAGCTTTCTTT. Its translation: CSVGPRLGTEAFF. The chain couples TRBV29-1 to TRBJ1-1; no firm D call. Germline V CDR1 and CDR2: SQVTM, ANQGSEA. With 4 bases removed from V and 4 bases from J, the gap between germline ends came to 13 bases. This CDR3 is built from 13 residues.

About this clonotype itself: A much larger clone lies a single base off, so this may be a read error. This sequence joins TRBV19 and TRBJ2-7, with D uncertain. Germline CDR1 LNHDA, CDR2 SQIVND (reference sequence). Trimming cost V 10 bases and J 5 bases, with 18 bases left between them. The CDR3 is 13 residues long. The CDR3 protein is CATSGDITHEQYF. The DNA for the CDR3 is TGTGCCACCAGTGGAGACATCACGCACGAGCAGTACTTC.

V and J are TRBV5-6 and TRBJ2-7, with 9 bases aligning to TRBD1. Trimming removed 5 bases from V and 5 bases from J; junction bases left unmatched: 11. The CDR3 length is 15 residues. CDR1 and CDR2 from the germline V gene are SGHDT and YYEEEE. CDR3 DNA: TGTGCCAGCAGTCAACGCGGGACAGGGTTTAACGAGCAGTACTTC. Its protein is CASSQRGTGFNEQYF.

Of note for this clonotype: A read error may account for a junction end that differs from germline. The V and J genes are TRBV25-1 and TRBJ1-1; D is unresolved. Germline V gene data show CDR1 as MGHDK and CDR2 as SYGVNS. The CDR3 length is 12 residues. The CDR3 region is CASGDYGAEAFF. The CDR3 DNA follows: TGTGCCAGCGGTGACTACGGGGCTGAAGCTTTCTTT.

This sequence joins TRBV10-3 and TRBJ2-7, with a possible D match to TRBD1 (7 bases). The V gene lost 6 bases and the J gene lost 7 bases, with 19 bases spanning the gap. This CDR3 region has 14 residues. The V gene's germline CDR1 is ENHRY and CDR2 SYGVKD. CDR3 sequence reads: CAISEDRDSGEQYF. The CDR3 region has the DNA TGTGCCATCAGCGAAGACAGGGACTCAGGAGAGCAGTACTTC.